This T cell receptor beta chain emerged from a study of memory CD4+ T cells and cytomegalovirus serostatus. Regarding the study as a whole: The CMV-associated TCR signature appears largely within the CD4+ memory repertoire.

The table came from immunoSEQ multiplex PCR; TCRdb's copy has only in-frame clones and leaves some out. Here the sample spans 56,000 or so clones, around three quarters being singletons. The sort gate was single viable CD3+CD4+CD8-CD45RO+ cells for memory CD4+ T cells. Germline assignment: CDR1 SGDLS and CDR2 YYNGEE. The V segment lost 2 bases and the J segment 9 bases; nucleotides outside the gene matches: 10. CDR3 length: 15 amino acids. This clone was seen a handful of times. The antigen is undetermined. This chain links TRBV9 with TRBJ1-1, with 10 positions matching TRBD1. This receptor was identified in an adult in good health and CMV-seronegative. The sequencing input was memory CD4+ T cells from blood. Here the CDR3 DNA reads TGTGCCAGCAGCGTTGAAGACAGGGGGCGAAGTAAAGCTTTCTTT. The encoded protein is CASSVEDRGRSKAFF. The full variable domain, completed using reference TRBV9 and TRBJ1-1, is DSGVTQTPKHLITATGQRVTLRCSPRSGDLSVYWYQQSLDQGLQFLIQYYNGEERAKGNILERFSAQQFPDLHSELNLSSLELGDSALYFCASSVEDRGRSKAFFGQGTRLTVV.